This is a list of T cell receptor beta chains from one sample in a study of CD8+CD57+ T cells in acquired aplastic anemia. TCRdb passed the reads through MiXCR, listing each CDR3 protein once. The table has some 120,000 distinct CDR3 sequences, about half seen once. Sequenced input: sorted CD4+, CD8+, or CD8+CD57+ T cells (not recorded which) from PBMCs. The receptors were gathered from a human donor in good health, serving as a control. CDR3s include the opening cysteine and the closing phenylalanine or tryptophan. Each record gives: D gene, J gene, clone size, V gene, CDR3 length, CDR3 DNA, CDR3 protein. The D gene is left open where the match is weak. Clone size appears in some rows only: once, few, many, or a class for an expanded clone.

d_gene: TRBD2
j_gene: TRBJ2-2
abundance: many
v_gene: TRBV7-2
len: 15
CDR3nt: TGTGCCAGCAGCTTAGAGCAGGGAGGGACCGGGGAGCTGTTTTTT
CDR3aa: CASSLEQGGTGELFF

d_gene: -
j_gene: TRBJ1-1
abundance: -
v_gene: TRBV18
len: 15
CDR3nt: TGTGCCAGCTCACCAGTGGCGCAGATGAACACTGAAGCTTTCTTT
CDR3aa: CASSPVAQMNTEAFF

d_gene: TRBD1
j_gene: TRBJ1-2
abundance: many
v_gene: TRBV10-3
len: 13
CDR3nt: TGTGCCATCAGTGAGCGGACAGGGAAGGGCTACACCTTC
CDR3aa: CAISERTGKGYTF

d_gene: -
j_gene: TRBJ1-2
abundance: many
v_gene: TRBV15
len: 11
CDR3nt: TGTGCCACCAGCAGAGATCTTGGCTACACCTTC
CDR3aa: CATSRDLGYTF

d_gene: TRBD1
j_gene: TRBJ1-5
abundance: many
v_gene: TRBV20-1
len: 14
CDR3nt: TGCAGTGCTCCGGGACAGGGGGCAGGACAGCCCCAGCATTTT
CDR3aa: CSAPGQGAGQPQHF

d_gene: -
j_gene: TRBJ1-3
abundance: few
v_gene: TRBV2
len: 14
CDR3nt: TGTGCCAGCAGTGAGGAGGACTCTGGAAACACCATATATTTT
CDR3aa: CASSEEDSGNTIYF

d_gene: -
j_gene: TRBJ2-4
abundance: -
v_gene: TRBV5-6
len: 15
CDR3nt: TGTGCCAGCAGCTTTAGGACGTCCTCCAAAAACATTCAGTACTTC
CDR3aa: CASSFRTSSKNIQYF

d_gene: TRBD2
j_gene: TRBJ2-1
abundance: many
v_gene: TRBV5-4
len: 16
CDR3nt: TGTGCCAGCAGCAGATCTAGCGGGGGATTATACAATGAGCAGTTCTTC
CDR3aa: CASSRSSGGLYNEQFF

d_gene: TRBD2
j_gene: TRBJ2-1
abundance: many
v_gene: TRBV6-1
len: 16
CDR3nt: TGTGCCAGCAGTCCTGGACTAGCGGGAGGGTCCAATGAGCAGTTCTTC
CDR3aa: CASSPGLAGGSNEQFF

d_gene: -
j_gene: TRBJ1-1
abundance: many
v_gene: TRBV12-3/TRBV12-4
len: 13
CDR3nt: TGTGCCAGCAGTTTAGTTTCCGTAACTGAAGCTTTCTTT
CDR3aa: CASSLVSVTEAFF

d_gene: -
j_gene: TRBJ2-6
abundance: many
v_gene: TRBV5-5
len: 16
CDR3nt: TGTGCCAGCAGCTTGAACAGGGATGGTGGGGCCAACGTCCTGACTTTC
CDR3aa: CASSLNRDGGANVLTF

d_gene: TRBD1
j_gene: TRBJ2-7
abundance: -
v_gene: TRBV15
len: 16
CDR3nt: TGTGCCACCAGCAGATCCACAGGGGGCAGACGTGTCGAGCAGTACTTC
CDR3aa: CATSRSTGGRRVEQYF

d_gene: -
j_gene: TRBJ2-7
abundance: many
v_gene: TRBV6-2/TRBV6-3
len: 15
CDR3nt: TGTGCCAGCAGTCCCTCGGGGTTTGGGGCGTACGAGCAGTACTTC
CDR3aa: CASSPSGFGAYEQYF

d_gene: TRBD1
j_gene: TRBJ2-7
abundance: many
v_gene: TRBV7-8
len: 17
CDR3nt: TGTGCCAGCAGCTTTGGACTTTACGGGGACAGATCCTACGAGCAGTACTTC
CDR3aa: CASSFGLYGDRSYEQYF

d_gene: -
j_gene: TRBJ2-7
abundance: -
v_gene: TRBV2
len: 15
CDR3nt: TGTGCCAGCAGTGTATATAGCGCCGCCCTCTACGAGCAGTACTTC
CDR3aa: CASSVYSAALYEQYF

d_gene: TRBD1
j_gene: TRBJ2-7
abundance: once
v_gene: TRBV19
len: 15
CDR3nt: TGTGCCAGTAGTACGCCGGGACAGGGTATCTACGAGCAGTACTTC
CDR3aa: CASSTPGQGIYEQYF

d_gene: TRBD2
j_gene: TRBJ2-5
abundance: -
v_gene: TRBV20-1
len: 14
CDR3nt: TGCAGTGCTGGAGTAGCGGGGGTACAAGAGACCCAGTACTTC
CDR3aa: CSAGVAGVQETQYF

d_gene: -
j_gene: TRBJ1-2
abundance: -
v_gene: TRBV6-1
len: 13
CDR3nt: TGTGCCAGCAGTAAGGGGGAGGAGTATGGCTACACCTTC
CDR3aa: CASSKGEEYGYTF

d_gene: TRBD2
j_gene: TRBJ2-1
abundance: many
v_gene: TRBV29-1
len: 15
CDR3nt: TGCAGCGCCGGACTAGCGGAAAGCTCCTACAATGAGCAGTTCTTC
CDR3aa: CSAGLAESSYNEQFF

d_gene: TRBD1
j_gene: TRBJ1-1
abundance: many
v_gene: TRBV14
len: 15
CDR3nt: TGTGCCAGCAGCCGCGACACAGGGGGGGGCACTGAAGCTTTCTTT
CDR3aa: CASSRDTGGGTEAFF

d_gene: -
j_gene: TRBJ1-5
abundance: -
v_gene: TRBV5-6
len: 15
CDR3nt: TGTGCCAGCAGCTTGGTGACAGGACGATATCAGCCCCAGCATTTT
CDR3aa: CASSLVTGRYQPQHF

d_gene: -
j_gene: TRBJ2-5
abundance: -
v_gene: TRBV29-1
len: 12
CDR3nt: TGCAGCGTCCGGGACGGCCAAGAGACCCAGTACTTC
CDR3aa: CSVRDGQETQYF

d_gene: TRBD2
j_gene: TRBJ2-1
abundance: -
v_gene: TRBV9
len: 14
CDR3nt: TGTGCCAGCAGCGTAGATTCTAGCGGGGGGGAGCAGTTCTTC
CDR3aa: CASSVDSSGGEQFF

d_gene: -
j_gene: TRBJ1-6
abundance: -
v_gene: TRBV20-1
len: 13
CDR3nt: TGCAGTGCTAGGAATGTAGGCATTTCACCCCTCCACTTT
CDR3aa: CSARNVGISPLHF

d_gene: TRBD2
j_gene: TRBJ2-3
abundance: many
v_gene: TRBV2
len: 15
CDR3nt: TGTGCCACCCCTTTAGCGGGGGGGAAATTAGATACGCAGTATTTT
CDR3aa: CATPLAGGKLDTQYF

d_gene: -
j_gene: TRBJ2-7
abundance: -
v_gene: TRBV18
len: 15
CDR3nt: TGTGCCAGCTCACACCCCGGCGGGGGCAACTACGAGCAGTACTTC
CDR3aa: CASSHPGGGNYEQYF

d_gene: TRBD1
j_gene: TRBJ1-1
abundance: many
v_gene: TRBV6-5
len: 13
CDR3nt: TGTGCCAGCAGGGATACAGGGGTCCGTGAAGCTTTCTTT
CDR3aa: CASRDTGVREAFF

d_gene: TRBD1
j_gene: TRBJ1-2
abundance: -
v_gene: TRBV2
len: 14
CDR3nt: TGTGCCAGCAGACCGGGACAGGGGGCGAATGGCTACACCTTC
CDR3aa: CASRPGQGANGYTF

d_gene: -
j_gene: TRBJ1-1
abundance: -
v_gene: TRBV20-1
len: 13
CDR3nt: TGCAGTGCCCTCGGACAGCCCAACACTGAAGCTTTCTTT
CDR3aa: CSALGQPNTEAFF

d_gene: -
j_gene: TRBJ2-7
abundance: -
v_gene: TRBV2
len: 13
CDR3nt: TGTGCCAGTACTACCGGGTCCTACTACGAGCAGTACTTC
CDR3aa: CASTTGSYYEQYF

d_gene: -
j_gene: TRBJ2-5
abundance: many
v_gene: TRBV7-6
len: 12
CDR3nt: TGCGCCAGCAGCTTGGCCGGAGAGACCCAGTACTTC
CDR3aa: CASSLAGETQYF

d_gene: TRBD1
j_gene: TRBJ2-7
abundance: -
v_gene: TRBV25-1
len: 16
CDR3nt: TGTGCCAGCAATGGCAGACAGGGGGTACTATTTTACGAGCAGTACTTC
CDR3aa: CASNGRQGVLFYEQYF

d_gene: -
j_gene: TRBJ1-1
abundance: -
v_gene: TRBV7-9
len: 14
CDR3nt: TGTGCCAGCAGCGCCGAACAGGAGAACACTGAAGCTTTCTTT
CDR3aa: CASSAEQENTEAFF

d_gene: -
j_gene: TRBJ1-2
abundance: -
v_gene: TRBV7-9
len: 15
CDR3nt: TGTGCCGGCAGCTTAGGGGGGCGGGAAAACTGTGGCTACACCTTC
CDR3aa: CAGSLGGRENCGYTF

d_gene: -
j_gene: TRBJ1-3
abundance: many
v_gene: TRBV29-1
len: 12
CDR3nt: TGCAGCGTTTCCGTCAGCCGGGACACCATATATTTT
CDR3aa: CSVSVSRDTIYF

d_gene: TRBD2
j_gene: TRBJ2-7
abundance: -
v_gene: TRBV20-1
len: 14
CDR3nt: TGCAGTGCTACCAGGACTAGCGGGCCCTCCGAGCAGTACTTC
CDR3aa: CSATRTSGPSEQYF

d_gene: -
j_gene: TRBJ1-2
abundance: many
v_gene: TRBV29-1
len: 14
CDR3nt: TGCAGCGTTGGGGGAAGGGACGGCCCTAGAGACTACACCTTC
CDR3aa: CSVGGRDGPRDYTF

d_gene: -
j_gene: TRBJ1-2
abundance: many
v_gene: TRBV7-9
len: 12
CDR3nt: TGTGCCAGCAGCTTAGCGGACCGGGGCTACACCTTC
CDR3aa: CASSLADRGYTF

d_gene: -
j_gene: TRBJ2-7
abundance: -
v_gene: TRBV19
len: 15
CDR3nt: TGTGCCAGTAGTCCCCGGGCGTGGGGGCCCTACGAGCAGTACTTC
CDR3aa: CASSPRAWGPYEQYF

d_gene: -
j_gene: TRBJ2-2
abundance: -
v_gene: TRBV29-1
len: 16
CDR3nt: TGCAGCGGAGGATCCCGGCGGATGAGGGACACCGGGGAGCTGTTTTTT
CDR3aa: CSGGSRRMRDTGELFF

d_gene: TRBD2
j_gene: TRBJ2-3
abundance: -
v_gene: TRBV15
len: 16
CDR3nt: TGTGCCACCAGCAGGGAGATCTTGGCGGGGGCAGATACGCAGTATTTT
CDR3aa: CATSREILAGADTQYF

d_gene: TRBD1
j_gene: TRBJ1-5
abundance: -
v_gene: TRBV29-1
len: 13
CDR3nt: TGCAGCGTAGCACAGGGGGCAGATCAGCCCCAGCATTTT
CDR3aa: CSVAQGADQPQHF

d_gene: -
j_gene: TRBJ2-5
abundance: -
v_gene: TRBV29-1
len: 12
CDR3nt: TGCAGCGTTGTAACACTGCAAGAGACCCAGTACTTC
CDR3aa: CSVVTLQETQYF

d_gene: TRBD2
j_gene: TRBJ2-1
abundance: -
v_gene: TRBV10-3
len: 11
CDR3nt: TGTGCCACTAGCGGGGTAAATGAGCAGTTCTTC
CDR3aa: CATSGVNEQFF

d_gene: -
j_gene: TRBJ1-3
abundance: many
v_gene: TRBV6-2/TRBV6-3
len: 17
CDR3nt: TGTGCCAGCAGTTACTCGACGTCAGGACCCTCTGGAAACACCATATATTTT
CDR3aa: CASSYSTSGPSGNTIYF

d_gene: -
j_gene: TRBJ1-6
abundance: -
v_gene: TRBV5-1
len: 13
CDR3nt: TGCGCCAGCAGCTTGGCCGGGCGAGGGGCCCTCCACTTT
CDR3aa: CASSLAGRGALHF

d_gene: -
j_gene: TRBJ1-2
abundance: many
v_gene: TRBV6-1
len: 13
CDR3nt: TGTGCCAGCAGAACGGACAGTAACTATGGCTACACCTTC
CDR3aa: CASRTDSNYGYTF

d_gene: TRBD1
j_gene: TRBJ1-6
abundance: many
v_gene: TRBV20-1
len: 16
CDR3nt: TGCAGTGCTAGAGATCATGGGACAGGGCCTAATTCACCCCTCCACTTT
CDR3aa: CSARDHGTGPNSPLHF

d_gene: -
j_gene: TRBJ1-4
abundance: many
v_gene: TRBV12-3/TRBV12-4
len: 14
CDR3nt: TGTGCCAGCAGTCAAAATGAACGTCGTGAAAAACTGTTTTTT
CDR3aa: CASSQNERREKLFF

d_gene: -
j_gene: TRBJ1-1
abundance: once
v_gene: TRBV7-9
len: 13
CDR3nt: TGTGCCAGCAGCGGCAGGGTAAACACTGAAGCTTTCTTT
CDR3aa: CASSGRVNTEAFF

d_gene: -
j_gene: TRBJ2-1
abundance: many
v_gene: TRBV7-2
len: 17
CDR3nt: TGTGCCAGCAGCTCCACATCCCGGGGGCATTCCTACAATGAGCAGTTCTTC
CDR3aa: CASSSTSRGHSYNEQFF

d_gene: -
j_gene: TRBJ2-7
abundance: once
v_gene: TRBV19
len: 16
CDR3nt: TGTGCCAGTAGTGAAATATTCCGGGACCAAGGCCTAGAGCAGTACTTC
CDR3aa: CASSEIFRDQGLEQYF

d_gene: TRBD1
j_gene: TRBJ2-7
abundance: -
v_gene: TRBV29-1
len: 13
CDR3nt: TGCAGCGCAGGGGACAGGGGAACCTACGAGCAGTACTTC
CDR3aa: CSAGDRGTYEQYF

d_gene: -
j_gene: TRBJ2-7
abundance: -
v_gene: TRBV11-1
len: 16
CDR3nt: TGTGCCAGCAGCTTAGCGGGAGGCCAGGGGGTCGGCGAGCAGTACTTC
CDR3aa: CASSLAGGQGVGEQYF

d_gene: TRBD2
j_gene: TRBJ2-2
abundance: many
v_gene: TRBV7-3
len: 15
CDR3nt: TGTGCCAGCAGCTTAGGGACTAGCCCCACCGGGGAGCTGTTTTTT
CDR3aa: CASSLGTSPTGELFF

d_gene: TRBD2
j_gene: TRBJ2-1
abundance: -
v_gene: TRBV4-2
len: 15
CDR3nt: TGTGCCAGCAGCAGGGGGACTAGCGGGAGGGGTGAGCAGTTCTTC
CDR3aa: CASSRGTSGRGEQFF

d_gene: -
j_gene: TRBJ2-2
abundance: many
v_gene: TRBV4-1
len: 16
CDR3nt: TGCGCCAGCAGCCAAGATATCGGGAGGAACACCGGGGAGCTGTTTTTT
CDR3aa: CASSQDIGRNTGELFF

d_gene: TRBD2
j_gene: TRBJ2-5
abundance: -
v_gene: TRBV20-1
len: 15
CDR3nt: TGCAGTGCTTGGAGCGGGGGGGCCGTCCAAGAGACCCAGTACTTC
CDR3aa: CSAWSGGAVQETQYF

d_gene: -
j_gene: TRBJ1-2
abundance: many
v_gene: TRBV7-3
len: 13
CDR3nt: TGTGCCAGCAGCCCCGGGACGACGGGGGGCTACACCTTC
CDR3aa: CASSPGTTGGYTF

d_gene: -
j_gene: TRBJ2-1
abundance: many
v_gene: TRBV9
len: 14
CDR3nt: TGTGCCAGCACGGCGGGCAGCTCCTACAATGAGCAGTTCTTC
CDR3aa: CASTAGSSYNEQFF